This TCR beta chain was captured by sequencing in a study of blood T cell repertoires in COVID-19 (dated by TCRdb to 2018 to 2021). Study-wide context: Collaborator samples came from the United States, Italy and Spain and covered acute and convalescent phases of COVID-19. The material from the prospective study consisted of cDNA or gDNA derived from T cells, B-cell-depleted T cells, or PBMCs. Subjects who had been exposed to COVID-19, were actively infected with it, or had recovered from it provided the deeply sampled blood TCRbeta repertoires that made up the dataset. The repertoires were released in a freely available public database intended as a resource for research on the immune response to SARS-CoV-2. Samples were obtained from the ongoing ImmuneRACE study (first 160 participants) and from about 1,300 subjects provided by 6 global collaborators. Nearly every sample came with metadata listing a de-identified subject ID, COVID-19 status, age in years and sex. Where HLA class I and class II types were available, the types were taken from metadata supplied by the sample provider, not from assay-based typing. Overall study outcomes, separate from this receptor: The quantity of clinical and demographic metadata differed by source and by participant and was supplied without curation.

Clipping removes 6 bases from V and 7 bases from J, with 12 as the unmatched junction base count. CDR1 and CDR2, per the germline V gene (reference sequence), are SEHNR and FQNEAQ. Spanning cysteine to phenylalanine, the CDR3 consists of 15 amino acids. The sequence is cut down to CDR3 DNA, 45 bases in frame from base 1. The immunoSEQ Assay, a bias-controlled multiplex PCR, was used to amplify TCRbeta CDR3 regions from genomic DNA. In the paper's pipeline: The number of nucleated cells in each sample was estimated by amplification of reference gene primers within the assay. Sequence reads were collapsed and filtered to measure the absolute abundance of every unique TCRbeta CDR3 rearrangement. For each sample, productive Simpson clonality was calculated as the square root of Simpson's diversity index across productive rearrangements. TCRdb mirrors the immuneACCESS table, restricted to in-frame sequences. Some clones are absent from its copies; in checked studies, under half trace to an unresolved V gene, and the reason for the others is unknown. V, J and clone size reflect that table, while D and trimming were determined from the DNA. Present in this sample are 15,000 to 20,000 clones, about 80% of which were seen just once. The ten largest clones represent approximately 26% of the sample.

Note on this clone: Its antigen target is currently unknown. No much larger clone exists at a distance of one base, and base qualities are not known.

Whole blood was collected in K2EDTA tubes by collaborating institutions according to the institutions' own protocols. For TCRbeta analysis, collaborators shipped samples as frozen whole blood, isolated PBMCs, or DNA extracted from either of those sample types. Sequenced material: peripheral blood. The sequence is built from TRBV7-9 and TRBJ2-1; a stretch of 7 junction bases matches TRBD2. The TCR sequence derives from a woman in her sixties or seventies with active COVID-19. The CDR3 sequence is CASSPRGSLGNEQFF. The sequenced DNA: TGTGCCAGCAGTCCGCGGGGGTCCCTAGGTAATGAGCAGTTCTTC.